This TCR beta chain was found in a study of OX40 agonist ivuxolimab in advanced cancers. About the research overall: Intravenous ivuxolimab at 0.01 to 10 mg/kg was given to patients every 2 weeks.

Profiled with immunoSEQ multiplex PCR; TCRdb holds only in-frame clones, not every one. The sample shows tens of thousands of clones, roughly 90% of them seen only once. With regard to this clone: What it binds is unknown.

Whole-study results and caveats: Low clonal expansion, among the lowest seen, marked partial responders at 0.1-3.0 mg/kg. There was clonal expansion of CD4+ and CD8+ blood T cells by week 6 at 0.1 to 3.0 mg/kg.

This CDR3 is built from 16 residues. CDR1 is SGHNT and CDR2 is YYREEE in the germline V gene (reference sequence). The V segment lost 4 bases and the J segment 0 bases; nucleotides outside the gene matches: 6. The TCR was taken from an adult with an advanced solid tumor such as melanoma, head and neck, liver or kidney cancer. Sequenced here: CD4+ or CD8+ T cells sorted from blood, sampled in a trial of the OX40 agonist ivuxolimab. V gene TRBV5-4 combines with J gene TRBJ2-2, with 7 bases that match TRBD1. CDR3 nucleotides: TGTGCCAGCAGCCCGGGACAGAGCCCGAACACCGGGGAGCTGTTTTTT. Protein: CASSPGQSPNTGELFF.